The next 10 T cell receptor beta chains were all read from a single sample in a study of T-cell reconstitution after alpha-beta-depleted transplantation in children. As it was prepared, the TCRbeta library received unique molecular identifiers. Via MiXCR, TCRdb re-called the PCR reads, giving one row per CDR3 protein. The sample lists 450,000 to 550,000 distinct CDR3 sequences, around 10% seen once, with less than 15% in the top ten. The sample was PBMCs, mostly from graft donor cells, taken 180 days after TCRalphabeta/CD19-depleted stem cell transplant. The receptors shown here come from a female patient between 2 and 15 years old who had a stem cell transplant for aplastic anemia, so the T cells may come from the graft donor.

This clonotype was seen only a few times. The chain joins TRBV5-5 to TRBJ1-5; D call uncertain. Germline CDR1 SGHKS, CDR2 YYEKEE (reference sequence). The CDR3 contains 14 residues. Trimming shortened V by 0 bases and J by 6 bases, and 10 bases separated the two germline ends. The CDR3 nucleotides read TGTGCCAGCAGCTTGGGTGCGGGGAGTCAGCCCCAGCATTTT. It specifies CASSLGAGSQPQHF. Supplemented by reference TRBV5-5 and TRBJ1-5, the full variable domain reads DAGVTQSPTHLIKTRGQQVTLRCSPISGHKSVSWYQQVLGQGPQFIFQYYEKEERGRGNFPDRFSARQFPNYSSELNVNALLLGDSALYLCASSLGAGSQPQHFGDGTRLSIL.

This clonotype was seen a handful of times. The chain couples TRBV29-1 to TRBJ1-2; maybe TRBD1 (6 bases). V was shortened by 5 bases and J by 5 bases, with 12 bases between the two germline ends. CDR3 length: 12 amino acids. Germline V lookup: CDR1 SQVTM, CDR2 ANQGSEA. DNA of the CDR3: TGCAGCGTTACCACAGGGTTTTATGGCTACACCTTC. Protein: CSVTTGFYGYTF.

The V gene is TRBV5-1, the J gene TRBJ2-3; tentatively, D is TRBD1 (5 bases). The CDR3 runs 15 residues. V shed 9 bases and J shed 5 bases, with 22 bases lying between them. CDR1 and CDR2 from the germline V gene are SGHRS and YFSETQ. CDR3 nucleotide sequence: TGCGCCAAGCAGGGTTGCAATCTCTTCAGAGATACGCAGTATTTT. As protein: CAKQGCNLFRDTQYF.

V gene TRBV7-9 combines with J gene TRBJ1-1, with no clear D. Trimming removed 5 bases at V and 8 bases at J, with 9 bases between. The CDR3 consists of 11 residues. CDR1 is SEHNR and CDR2 is FQNEAQ in the germline V gene (reference sequence). CDR3 in DNA: TGTGCCAGCAGCCATACTAAAGAAGCTTTCTTT. It yields the protein CASSHTKEAFF.

The CDR3 region has the DNA TGTGCCAGCAGCCAAGATTGGGGACCGAAAGAGACCCAGTACTTC. Its protein is CASSQDWGPKETQYF. V and J are TRBV3-1 and TRBJ2-5; perhaps D is TRBD1 or TRBD2 (5 bases each). V was shortened by 0 bases and J by 3 bases, with 11 bases between the two germline ends. This CDR3 region has 15 residues. Germline values: CDR1 LGHDT, CDR2 YNNKEL (reference sequence).

This sequence joins TRBV4-3 and TRBJ1-1; 8 bases line up with TRBD1. Germline V gene lookup returns CDR1 LGHNA and CDR2 YSLEER. The CDR3 has 19 amino acids. With V trimmed by 0 bases and J by 1 base, 13 bases remained unmatched. This CDR3 is CASSQDLAQGARWNTEAFF. The DNA of the CDR3 is TGCGCCAGCAGCCAAGATTTGGCGCAGGGGGCGAGATGGAACACTGAAGCTTTCTTT.

This sequence joins TRBV11-2 and TRBJ2-7, with D tentatively TRBD2 (5 bases). This CDR3 comprises 14 residues. V lost 5 bases and J lost 0, with 11 bases in between. The V gene's germline CDR1 is SGHAT and CDR2 FQNNGV. This CDR3 is CASSAVGSSYEQYV. The CDR3 DNA reads TGTGCCAGCAGCGCGGTGGGGAGCTCCTACGAGCAGTACGTC.

This clonotype was recorded at least ten times. The V gene is TRBV20-1, the J gene TRBJ2-5, with 12 bases lining up with TRBD2. This CDR3 spans 14 amino acids. Trimming at V came to 6 bases and at J to 3 bases, leaving 5 bases not matched to a gene. Germline V gene data show CDR1 as DFQATT and CDR2 as SNEGSKA (reference sequence). The CDR3 loop is CSATRTSGKETQYF. The CDR3 DNA is TGCAGTGCGACCCGGACTAGCGGGAAAGAGACCCAGTACTTC.

V usage is TRBV7-8 and J usage is TRBJ2-3, with D possibly being TRBD1 (6 bases). The CDR3 has 13 amino acids. CDR1 is SGHVS, CDR2 FQNEAQ, per germline. Trimming pared 0 bases from V and 10 bases from J, leaving 11 bases between. CDR3 in DNA: TGTGCCAGCAGCTTAGCGCCCAGACAGGCGCAGTATTTT. Encoded protein: CASSLAPRQAQYF.

The V gene is TRBV18, the J gene TRBJ2-4; possibly TRBD2 for D (6 bases). The CDR3 totals 16 residues. The germline V gene has CDR1 KGHSH and CDR2 LQKENI. Trimming shortened V by 0 bases and J by 0 bases, and 9 bases separated the two germline ends. This chain's CDR3 is CASSPPQGLAKNIQYF. The CDR3 nucleotides read TGTGCCAGCTCACCACCTCAGGGACTAGCCAAAAACATTCAGTACTTC.